One sample yielded the 20 T cell receptor beta chains listed below, sequenced in a study of blood T cell repertoires in COVID-19. This table comes from immunoSEQ multiplex PCR, and its TCRdb copy is limited to in-frame clones, with some not included. The sample holds about 350,000 clones, less than 90% seen once. Source material: PBMCs or T cells enriched from blood (not recorded which). Receptors were obtained from a woman aged 25-40 years who had recovered from COVID-19.

The CDR3 protein is CASSETGAAWDSPLHF. For the CDR3, the DNA is TGCGCCAGCAGCGAGACAGGGGCGGCGTGGGATTCACCCCTCCACTTT. V is TRBV5-1 and J is TRBJ1-6, with 8 bases aligning to TRBD1. The CDR3 extends over 16 amino acids. Unmatched junction bases numbered 11, after V lost 4 bases and J lost 8 bases. From germline, CDR1 is SGHRS and CDR2 YFSETQ.

V gene TRBV2 combines with J gene TRBJ1-2, with 7 nucleotides matching TRBD1. CDR3 length equals 11 residues. The V gene end was trimmed by 7 bases and the J gene end by 4 bases; junction bases not matched to a gene: 0. Germline V gene data show CDR1 as SNHLY and CDR2 as FYNNEI. This chain's CDR3 is CASNRGYGYTF. CDR3 in DNA: TGTGCCAGCAACAGGGGCTATGGCTACACCTTC.

The V call is TRBV3-1 (or the pseudogene TRBV3-2), the J call TRBJ1-2, with D tentatively TRBD1 (5 bases). Germline V CDR1 and CDR2: LGHDT, YNNKEL (reference sequence). This CDR3 is built from 14 residues. Between the trimmed V and J ends, which lost 0 bases and 8 bases, there was a span of 13 bases. CDR3 residues: CASSQDVGGRGYTF. CDR3 coding DNA: TGTGCCAGCAGCCAAGATGTCGGGGGTAGGGGCTACACCTTC.

The CDR3 nucleotides read TGTGCCAGCTCTCAGAGGACAGGGGAAGAGACCCAGTACTTC. It is translated as CASSQRTGEETQYF. The chain employs TRBV18 and TRBJ2-5, with 9 bases that match TRBD1. CDR1 and CDR2 from the germline V gene are KGHSH and LQKENI. The CDR3 loop spans 14 amino acids. The junction had 5 bases not matched to a gene; V was cut back by 6 bases and J by 3 bases.

CDR3 region: CASSLLAGGDETQYF. The CDR3 nucleotides read TGCGCCAGCAGCTTGTTGGCAGGGGGCGACGAGACCCAGTACTTC. The chain carries TRBV5-1 and TRBJ2-5; 8 bases line up with TRBD1. The CDR3 loop spans 15 amino acids. The junction had 7 bases not matched to a gene; V was cut back by 1 base and J by 5 bases. Per germline, CDR1 SGHRS and CDR2 YFSETQ.

This chain uses TRBV19 with TRBJ1-5; D is possibly TRBD1 (6 bases). Germline V gene sequence: CDR1 LNHDA, CDR2 SQIVND (reference sequence). The V and J ends lost 8 bases and 1 base respectively, with 15 bases between them. The CDR3 consists of 15 residues. The DNA for the CDR3 is TGTGCCAGTCGCCAACAGGGATCGAGCAATCAGCCCCAGCATTTT. Protein product: CASRQQGSSNQPQHF.

The rearrangement links TRBV5-5 to TRBJ2-7; unclear D gene. Germline V gene lookup returns CDR1 SGHKS and CDR2 YYEKEE (reference sequence). V was cut by 2 bases and J by 2 bases, with 11 bases left in between. The CDR3 has 14 amino acids. The CDR3 DNA sequence: TGTGCCAGCAGCTTACAACATATTGCCTACGAGCAGTACTTC. This gives the protein CASSLQHIAYEQYF.

CDR3 amino acids: CASTLGQDATNEKLFF. CDR3 coding DNA: TGTGCCAGCACCCTGGGACAGGATGCAACTAATGAAAAACTGTTTTTT. The chain uses TRBV28 and TRBJ1-4; TRBD1 matches at 8 bases. Germline V gene data show CDR1 as MDHEN and CDR2 as SYDVKM. The length of the CDR3 is 16 residues. J gave up 0 bases and V 7 bases, and 7 bases lay outside the gene matches.

This rearrangement joins TRBV28 to TRBJ1-5, with D maybe TRBD1 (6 bases). There are 14 residues in the CDR3. Germline V gene sequence: CDR1 MDHEN, CDR2 SYDVKM. V was shortened by 8 bases and J by 2 bases, with 13 bases between the two germline ends. In nucleotides, the CDR3 is TGTGCCAGCCACCGGGACAACCGCAATCAGCCCCAGCATTTT. This gives the protein CASHRDNRNQPQHF.

This clone was recorded only once. The V and J genes are TRBV7-9 and TRBJ1-1; TRBD1 might be the D (6 bases). V was clipped by 3 bases and J by 0 bases, with 17 bases between them. Germline CDR1 is SEHNR and CDR2 is FQNEAQ (reference sequence). The CDR3 consists of 17 residues. CDR3 in DNA: TGTGCCAGCAGCTTGGACGGTCCAGGGGAAATGAACACTGAAGCTTTCTTT. Its translation: CASSLDGPGEMNTEAFF.

The chain links TRBV10-3 to TRBJ1-2, with a possible D match to TRBD1 (6 bases). CDR3 length: 15 residues. The germline CDR1 and CDR2 sequences are ENHRY and SYGVKD. Trimming took 5 bases from V and 6 from J, leaving 19 bases between them. The CDR3 sequence: CAISPADRPKDGYTF. CDR3 sequence (DNA): TGTGCCATCAGTCCCGCCGACAGGCCGAAGGATGGCTACACCTTC.

The table lists this clone with a count of one. The rearrangement uses TRBV18 and TRBJ1-5; 7 nucleotides align to TRBD1. Germline V gene data show CDR1 as KGHSH and CDR2 as LQKENI. The CDR3 covers 16 residues. V trimming: 3 bases; J trimming: 5 bases; junction bases outside the gene matches: 10. CDR3 protein: CASSPRAGGVDQPQHF. The CDR3 DNA is TGTGCCAGCTCACCTCGGGCAGGGGGAGTGGATCAGCCCCAGCATTTT.

The gene calls are TRBV6-2 or TRBV6-3 and TRBJ2-5, with 14 bases identical to TRBD2. CDR3 length equals 16 residues. The V gene end was trimmed by 5 bases and the J gene end by 3 bases; junction bases not matched to a gene: 5. The germline gives CDR1 MNHEY, CDR2 SVGEGT. DNA of the CDR3: TGTGCCAGCAGTCGCGGACTAGCGGGGGGAAAAGAGACCCAGTACTTC. As protein: CASSRGLAGGKETQYF.

In its sample, this clone was seen a few times. The rearrangement links TRBV10-1 to TRBJ2-2; TRBD1 matches at 11 bases. The CDR3 is made up of 16 amino acids. Germline V CDR1 and CDR2: WNHNN, SYGVQD (reference sequence). After removal of 6 bases from V and 3 bases from J, the junction contained 6 bases not matched to a gene. The CDR3 is CASSPGQGADTGELFF. The CDR3 nucleotides read TGCGCCAGCAGCCCCGGACAGGGGGCCGACACCGGGGAGCTGTTTTTT.

V and J are TRBV27 and TRBJ2-3; D is perhaps TRBD2 (6 bases). This CDR3 has 20 amino acids. With 0 bases removed from V and 4 bases from J, the gap between germline ends came to 26 bases. From germline, CDR1 is MNHEY and CDR2 SMNVEV (reference sequence). The CDR3 spells CASSLSGSTTLAVIPDTQYF. CDR3 nucleotide sequence: TGTGCCAGCAGTTTATCGGGGTCCACGACATTAGCGGTGATCCCAGATACGCAGTATTTT.

The J gene is TRBJ2-3, the V gene TRBV28, with TRBD2 identical over 10 bases. The V segment lost 7 bases and the J segment 4 bases; nucleotides outside the gene matches: 2. In germline, CDR1 is MDHEN, CDR2 SYDVKM. This CDR3 is 13 amino acids long. The CDR3 protein is CASNSGGADTQYF. The CDR3 DNA sequence: TGTGCCAGCAACAGCGGGGGGGCAGATACGCAGTATTTT.

The chain uses TRBV7-2 and TRBJ1-2; D is undetermined. V lost 1 base to trimming and J lost 1 base, with 7 bases between them. This CDR3 has 14 amino acids. Germline V gene data show CDR1 as SGHTA and CDR2 as FQGNSA. The CDR3 region is CASSLGRNNYGYTF. As DNA, the CDR3 is TGTGCCAGCAGCTTAGGGAGAAATAACTATGGCTACACCTTC.

This sequence joins TRBV10-3 and TRBJ1-4; a possible D gene is TRBD1 (6 bases). Germline assignment: CDR1 ENHRY and CDR2 SYGVKD. The V and J ends lost 10 bases and 5 bases respectively, with 14 bases between them. This CDR3 contains 13 residues. As DNA, the CDR3 is TGTGCCACAACACAGGGATCCAATGAAAAACTGTTTTTT. Protein: CATTQGSNEKLFF.

In this sample, this clone turned up a few times. The chain links TRBV7-9 to TRBJ1-2, with TRBD1 identical over 7 bases. Unmatched junction bases numbered 6, after V lost 5 bases and J lost 6 bases. The CDR3 runs to 13 residues. CDR1 SEHNR and CDR2 FQNEAQ come from the germline V gene (reference sequence). CDR3 nucleotides: TGTGCCAGCAGCACCCGGACAGGTGATGGCTACACCTTC. It yields the protein CASSTRTGDGYTF.

This chain uses TRBV12-5 with TRBJ1-1; D call uncertain. The CDR3 covers 12 residues. Germline V lookup: CDR1 LGHNT, CDR2 FRNRAP. The V and J ends lost 6 bases and 5 bases respectively, with 10 bases between them. In DNA form, the CDR3 reads TGTGCTAGTGGCCGGGCGGGGACTGAAGCTTTCTTT. Translated: CASGRAGTEAFF.